This T cell receptor (beta chain) was obtained from a study of T cells in Graves' hyperthyroidism and ophthalmopathy. In regard to this clonotype: Its matching antigen is unknown.

What was amplified from RNA transcripts were TCR beta CDR3 regions. RT-PCR in the first round (using the HTBI primer set) targeted the TCR CDR3. TCRdb re-called the multiplex PCR reads through MiXCR, storing one row per CDR3 protein. The sample has a few hundred thousand distinct CDR3 sequences, around an eighth seen once. Fresh 10 ml peripheral blood yielded PBMCs. Study outcomes and limitations: Blood also showed most of the thyroid clonotypes that were expanded above 0.001. Stable hyperthyroidism was separated from ophthalmopathy by a model based on 13 V-J features.

The origin of this receptor is a woman younger than 35 with Graves' hyperthyroidism. Specimen: blood.

CDR3 coding DNA: TGTGCCAGCTCACCCGACAGAAGTGCGAACTATGGCTACACCTTC. Its translation is CASSPDRSANYGYTF. The J gene is TRBJ1-2, the V gene TRBV18; D may be TRBD1 (5 bases). Trimming left V 3 bases short and J 2 bases short, with 13 bases between. The V gene's germline CDR1 is KGHSH and CDR2 LQKENI. The CDR3 sequence is 15 residues long.